The clone carrying this TCR beta chain came up a few times. Its cognate antigen is unknown. This record belongs to a study of naive and memory T cell subsets. Study observations and caveats: A few larger clonotypes appeared in naive repertoires, especially CD8, possibly memory cells re-expressing CD45RA. From naive to CM, EM and EMRA, diversity decreased and Gini increased.

An equimolar mix of two oligonucleotides served as the beta constant-region primer for TRBC1 and TRBC2. The ligated cDNA underwent four PCR rounds using SP2 and nested alpha and beta constant-region primers. MiXCR was run by TCRdb on the UMI-ligation and nested PCR reads, yielding one entry per CDR3 protein. The table lists about 150,000 distinct CDR3 sequences, 22% of them singletons. Germline CDR1 and CDR2: MDHEN and SYDVKM. The CDR3 runs 15 residues. Trimming took 5 bases from V and 3 from J; bases not matched to a gene: 8. Alpha and beta libraries were amplified separately from the second PCR onward. Overnight CMV lysate stimulation of fresh PBMCs defined donor CMV status by CD4+ IFNgamma.

The receptor comes from a human donor in good health. Sample: naive CD4+ T cells from blood. The rearrangement joins TRBV28 to TRBJ2-5, with 8 bases that match TRBD1. The CDR3 DNA is TGTGCCAGCAGTATATCCGGGACAGGAAAAGAGACCCAGTACTTC. The encoded protein is CASSISGTGKETQYF.